This T cell receptor (beta chain) was identified in a study of T cell responses to AZD1222 COVID-19 vaccine. Sequencing was performed with immunoSEQ multiplex PCR; in TCRdb, only in-frame clones are kept and a portion is missing. The repertoire holds roughly 140,000 clones, with about nine tenths as singletons. This clone has only a few counts. Its antigen is undetermined. Study results and limitations: Among the donors, most were white British and more were female, and clonal diversity was possibly underestimated. Recipients of AZD1222 seropositive at baseline numbered only 6 or 7. Two AZD1222 administrations were followed by greater Spike-specific TCR breadth and depth.

The V and J ends lost 6 bases and 6 bases, in that order; junction bases with no gene match: 9. This CDR3 is built from 14 residues. Germline loops: CDR1 MDHEN, CDR2 SYDVKM. The sample here was peripheral blood, taken after recovery from COVID-19. The receptor was isolated from an adult who had recovered from COVID-19. The gene calls are TRBV28 and TRBJ2-7, with TRBD1 identical over 9 bases. The CDR3, as DNA: TGTGCCAGCAGGGTCCCGGGACAGGGTAGCGAGCAGTACTTC. It specifies CASRVPGQGSEQYF.